This TCR beta chain originates from a study of T cell repertoires in cytomegalovirus infection. TCRdb re-called the reads through MiXCR, storing one row per CDR3 protein. The sample holds roughly 150,000 distinct CDR3 sequences, 20% to 30% seen once. The CDR3 contains 15 residues. Germline assignment: CDR1 SGHRS and CDR2 YFSETQ. V dropped 4 bases and J dropped 0; count of bases not matched to a gene: 6. The sequence was collected from a human donor in good health (CMV status not recorded). Some clones in this sample may be carry-over from other donors' samples. Sequencing input: PBMCs. The chain is built from TRBV5-1 and TRBJ1-1; 7 bases are a match to TRBD1. CDR3 bases: TGCGCCAGCAGCCTGGAGGGGGCGGTGAACACTGAAGCTTTCTTT. Protein: CASSLEGAVNTEAFF.